The 6 T cell receptor beta chains listed next were all sequenced from one sample in a study of T cell responses to AZD1222 COVID-19 vaccine. Here immunoSEQ multiplex PCR was the method, and the copy in TCRdb shows in-frame clones only, minus some. The sample includes approximately 100,000 clones, more than 85% seen only once; the top ten take approximately 4.2%. The starting material was peripheral blood, obtained on day 0 of AZD1222 vaccination. The source of these receptors is an adult in good health.

CDR3 residues: CASTPEGLQPQHF. The DNA for the CDR3 is TGTGCCAGCACCCCGGAGGGGCTTCAGCCCCAGCATTTT. The chain combines TRBV2 with TRBJ1-5; tentatively, D is TRBD1 (5 bases). Per the germline V gene, CDR1 is SNHLY and CDR2 is FYNNEI. This CDR3 comprises 13 residues. V was cut by 7 bases and J by 6 bases, with 13 bases left in between.

The chain joins TRBV7-9 to TRBJ1-1, with TRBD1 identical over 10 bases. The CDR3 is made up of 15 amino acids. The trim removed 5 bases at V and 5 bases at J, leaving 8 bases unmatched. CDR1 is SEHNR and CDR2 is FQNEAQ in the germline V gene (reference sequence). In DNA form, the CDR3 reads TGTGCCAGCAGCATCCGACAGGGGGCGAGTACTGAAGCTTTCTTT. Translated, it gives CASSIRQGASTEAFF.

This chain's CDR3 is CASSFRIAGTFREQYF. The CDR3 DNA follows: TGTGCCAGCAGTTTTCGGATAGCGGGGACCTTTCGGGAGCAGTACTTC. The chain couples TRBV27 to TRBJ2-7; 8 positions agree with TRBD2. The CDR3 is made up of 16 amino acids. After removal of 3 bases from V and 7 bases from J, the junction contained 14 bases not matched to a gene. Germline V gives CDR1 MNHEY, CDR2 SMNVEV (reference sequence).

This clone was seen just once. The chain is built from TRBV5-1 and TRBJ1-6, with TRBD1 matching over 10 bases. From germline, CDR1 is SGHRS and CDR2 YFSETQ. V lost 4 bases and J lost 12; bases outside the gene matches: 19. The CDR3 consists of 18 residues. The CDR3 sequence is CASSKEPGGTGEFRPLHF. The CDR3 DNA follows: TGCGCCAGCAGCAAAGAACCCGGCGGGACAGGGGAATTTAGACCCCTCCACTTT.

V gene TRBV6-5 combines with J gene TRBJ1-1; D gene ambiguous. The length of the CDR3 is 14 residues. The V gene's germline CDR1 is MNHEY and CDR2 SVGAGI. V shed 8 bases and J shed 0 bases, with 13 bases lying between them. The CDR3 reads CASAWPSMNTEAFF. DNA of the CDR3: TGTGCCAGCGCCTGGCCAAGCATGAACACTGAAGCTTTCTTT.

The chain carries TRBV12-5 and TRBJ2-1, with 9 bases lining up with TRBD2. The V segment lost 2 bases and the J segment 5 bases; nucleotides outside the gene matches: 7. Germline values: CDR1 LGHNT, CDR2 FRNRAP. The CDR3 has 16 residues. This CDR3 is CASGLRAGGLDNEQFF. CDR3 DNA sequence: TGTGCTAGTGGTTTGCGAGCGGGGGGTCTGGACAATGAGCAGTTCTTC. The variable domain in full, with the rest retrieved from reference TRBV12-5 and TRBJ2-1, is DARVTQTPRHKVTEMGQEVTMRCQPILGHNTVFWYRQTMMQGLELLAYFRNRAPLDDSGMPKDRFSAEMPDATLATLKIQPSEPRDSAVYFCASGLRAGGLDNEQFFGPGTRLTVL.